In this sample, the clone carrying this T cell receptor beta chain turned up many times. This entry is derived from a study of T cells in Graves' hyperthyroidism and ophthalmopathy. The CDR3 spans 12 residues. Trimming took 5 bases from V and 4 from J, leaving 8 bases between them. Germline V CDR1 and CDR2: SGHTA, FQGNSA. RNA transcripts were the template for amplifying TCR beta CDR3 regions. A set of HTBI primers served as the primers for a first-round RT-PCR of the TCR CDR3. One entry per CDR3 protein, called by TCRdb with MiXCR from the multiplex PCR reads. The repertoire consists of fewer than 450,000 distinct CDR3 sequences, with 15% to 20% occurring once and the leading ten covering more than 30%.

The source of this sequence is a young woman with Graves' hyperthyroidism that later progressed to Graves' ophthalmopathy. The sequenced sample was blood. The rearrangement links TRBV7-2 to TRBJ1-1; no firm D call. CDR3 nucleotides: TGTGCCAGCAGCCCATGGGCCACTGAAGCTTTCTTT. Protein sequence: CASSPWATEAFF.